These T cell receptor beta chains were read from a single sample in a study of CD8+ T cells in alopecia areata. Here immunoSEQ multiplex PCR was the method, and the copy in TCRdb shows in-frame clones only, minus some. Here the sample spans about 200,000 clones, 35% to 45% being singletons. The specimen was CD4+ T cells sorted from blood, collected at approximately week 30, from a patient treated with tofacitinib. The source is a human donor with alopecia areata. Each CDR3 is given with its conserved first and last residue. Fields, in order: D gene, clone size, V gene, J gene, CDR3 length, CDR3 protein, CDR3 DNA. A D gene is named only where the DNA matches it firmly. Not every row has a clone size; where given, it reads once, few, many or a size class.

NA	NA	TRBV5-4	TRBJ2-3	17	CASSLQPTPGGGDTQYF	TGTGCCAGCAGCTTGCAACCCACCCCCGGGGGAGGAGATACGCAGTATTTT
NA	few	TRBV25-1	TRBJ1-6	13	CASRQQINSPLHF	TGTGCCAGCAGACAACAGATCAATTCACCCCTCCACTTT
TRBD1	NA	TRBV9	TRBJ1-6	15	CASSVANRGGSPLHF	TGTGCCAGCAGCGTAGCGAACAGGGGCGGGTCACCCCTCCACTTT
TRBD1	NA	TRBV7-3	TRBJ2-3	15	CASSSRQGGGDTQYF	TGTGCCAGCAGCTCCCGACAGGGGGGTGGAGATACGCAGTATTTT
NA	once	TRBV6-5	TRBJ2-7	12	CASSSTTGEQYF	TGTGCCAGCAGTTCGACTACTGGCGAGCAGTACTTC
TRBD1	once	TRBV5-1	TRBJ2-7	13	CASSWDRATEQYF	TGCGCCAGCAGCTGGGACAGGGCAACCGAGCAGTACTTC
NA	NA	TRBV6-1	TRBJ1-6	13	CASSGQANSPLHF	TGTGCCAGCAGTGGGCAGGCCAATTCACCCCTCCACTTT
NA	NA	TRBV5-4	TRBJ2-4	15	CASSLWQGLWNIQYF	TGTGCCAGCAGCTTGTGGCAGGGATTGTGGAACATTCAGTACTTC
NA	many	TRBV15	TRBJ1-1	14	CATSSPQPNTEAFF	TGTGCCACCAGCTCGCCCCAACCGAACACTGAAGCTTTCTTT
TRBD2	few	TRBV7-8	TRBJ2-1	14	CASSSGLGFSEQFF	TGTGCCAGCAGCTCAGGACTAGGGTTTAGTGAGCAGTTCTTC
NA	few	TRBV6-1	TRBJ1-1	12	CASSPKNTEAFF	TGTGCCAGCAGTCCCAAGAACACTGAAGCTTTCTTT
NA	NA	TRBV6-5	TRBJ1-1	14	CASSRTSRRTEAFF	TGTGCCAGCAGTAGGACGTCAAGGCGGACTGAAGCTTTCTTT
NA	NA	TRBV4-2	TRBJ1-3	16	CASSQEGAIRGNTIYF	TGTGCCAGCAGCCAAGAAGGCGCCATCCGAGGAAACACCATATATTTT
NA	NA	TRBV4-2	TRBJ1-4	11	CASSLNEKLFF	TGTGCCAGCAGCCTAAATGAAAAACTGTTTTTT
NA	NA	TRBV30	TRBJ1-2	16	CAWSVKLTGLVSGYTF	TGTGCCTGGAGTGTAAAACTAACAGGGTTGGTCTCTGGCTACACCTTC
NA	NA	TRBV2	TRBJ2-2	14	CASSGWGTTGELFF	TGTGCCAGCAGTGGTTGGGGTACCACCGGGGAGCTGTTTTTT